This T cell receptor (beta chain) was sequenced for a study of T cells in Graves' hyperthyroidism and ophthalmopathy. Study-level findings and limits: In the analysis, a 13 V-J model separated ophthalmopathy from stable hyperthyroidism.

It was considered stable Graves' hyperthyroidism when ophthalmopathy did not progress within 18 months. Those patients with uncontrolled infection, other autoimmune disease, pregnancy or lactation were excluded. The V gene lost 4 bases and the J gene lost 0 bases, with 10 bases spanning the gap. The CDR3 consists of 14 residues. Germline V lookup: CDR1 SGDLS, CDR2 YYNGEE. This clonotype showed up many times. What it binds is unknown. Regions amplified from RNA transcripts were the TCR beta CDR3 regions. RT-PCR in the first round (using the HTBI primer set) targeted the TCR CDR3. TCRdb reanalysed the multiplex PCR reads using MiXCR and keeps one entry per CDR3 protein. The sample lists hundreds of thousands of distinct CDR3 sequences; around 39% were seen once.

What was sequenced was blood. This TCR was recovered from a man aged 18 to 29 with Graves' hyperthyroidism. V and J are TRBV9 and TRBJ1-1; no definite D call. This chain's CDR3 is CASSRSELNTEAFF. As DNA, the CDR3 is TGTGCCAGCAGCCGTTCAGAGTTGAACACTGAAGCTTTCTTT.